This entry lists 17 T cell receptor beta chains sequenced from one sample in a study of cytomegalovirus exposure and HLA in healthy donors (dated 2017 in TCRdb). The library was prepared using the immunoSEQ multiplex PCR assay. A mixture of 60 forward primers for TCR Vbeta segments and 13 reverse primers for TCR Jbeta segments was used in the multiplex PCR. The table was pulled from immuneACCESS by TCRdb, which kept in-frame rearrangements only. Such tables lose some clones; where checked, under half of the loss comes from unresolved V genes, and the rest has no known cause. Present in this sample are over 110,000 clones, more than 75% of which were seen just once. Of the sample, about 6.8% falls within the top ten clones. The sample taken for sequencing was PBMCs. The source of these receptors is a woman in her 40s in good health and CMV-seropositive.

The chain couples TRBV5-1 to TRBJ2-5; TRBD2 matches at 8 bases. CDR1 is SGHRS and CDR2 is YFSETQ in the germline V gene. CDR3 length: 16 amino acids. Unmatched junction bases numbered 12, after V lost 3 bases and J lost 5 bases. The CDR3 nucleotides are TGCGCCAGCAGCTCGGAACGGACTAGCTTAGGGGAGACCCAGTACTTC. It yields the protein CASSSERTSLGETQYF.

The chain employs TRBV29-1 and TRBJ2-5; 10 bases are shared with TRBD2. With 4 bases clipped from V and 4 bases from J, the junction kept 6 bases outside the gene matches. From germline, CDR1 is SQVTM and CDR2 ANQGSEA. The CDR3 spans 14 residues. This CDR3 reads CSVGASGSAETQYF. CDR3 nucleotides: TGCAGCGTTGGGGCTAGCGGGAGCGCAGAGACCCAGTACTTC. Based on the CDR3 plus reference TRBV29-1 and TRBJ2-5, the full variable domain is SAVISQKPSRDICQRGTSLTIQCQVDSQVTMMFWYRQQPGQSLTLIATANQGSEATYESGFVIDKFPISRPNLTFSTLTVSNMSPEDSSIYLCSVGASGSAETQYFGPGTRLLVL.

The J gene is TRBJ1-2, the V gene TRBV28; D gene unclear. Germline CDR1 and CDR2: MDHEN and SYDVKM. The length of the CDR3 is 11 residues. V was pared by 3 bases and J by 7 bases, with 6 bases between. The CDR3 DNA sequence: TGTGCCAGCAGTTTTCTTCGTGGCTACACCTTC. Protein sequence: CASSFLRGYTF.

The CDR3 nucleotides are TGTGCCAGCAGAACAGGGTACGACATTCAGTACTTC. This codes for CASRTGYDIQYF. This rearrangement joins TRBV27 to TRBJ2-4; tentative D call: TRBD1 (6 bases). The CDR3 loop spans 12 amino acids. Germline V gene lookup returns CDR1 MNHEY and CDR2 SMNVEV (reference sequence). V gave up 6 bases and J gave up 8 bases, with 11 bases separating them.

The sample holds one count of this clone. The V and J genes are TRBV18 and TRBJ1-2; tentatively, D is TRBD1 (5 bases). V dropped 8 bases and J dropped 4 bases, with 11 bases sitting between them. Per germline, CDR1 KGHSH and CDR2 LQKENI. This CDR3 contains 12 residues. The DNA for the CDR3 is TGTGCCAGCGCCGAGACAGTCTATGGCTACACCTTC. Protein product: CASAETVYGYTF.

This chain connects TRBV2 to TRBJ2-2; 11 bases fit TRBD1. The V gene end was trimmed by 7 bases and the J gene end by 4 bases; junction bases not matched to a gene: 5. Germline CDR1 reads SNHLY; CDR2 reads FYNNEI. This CDR3 is 15 amino acids long. CDR3 protein: CASTPGTGGTGELFF. The CDR3 region has the DNA TGTGCCAGCACCCCTGGGACAGGGGGCACCGGGGAGCTGTTTTTT.

This chain uses TRBV4-1 with TRBJ1-1; 7 bases match TRBD1. The J segment lost 2 bases and the V segment lost 4 bases, leaving 10 bases of the junction unmatched. The CDR3 covers 16 residues. Germline CDR1 reads MGHRA; CDR2 reads YSYEKL. The CDR3 loop is CASSPLEGATNTEAFF. The CDR3 nucleotides are TGCGCCAGCAGCCCCCTCGAGGGGGCTACTAACACTGAAGCTTTCTTT.

The chain combines TRBV30 with TRBJ1-1; D might be TRBD1 (6 bases). V lost 5 bases to trimming and J lost 10 bases, with 14 bases between them. The CDR3 totals 11 residues. Germline CDR1 reads GTSNPN; CDR2 reads SVGIG (reference sequence). CDR3 bases: TGTGCCTGGGGCACAGGGAGGGGAGCTTTCTTT. It codes for CAWGTGRGAFF. The whole variable domain, remainder taken from reference TRBV30 and TRBJ1-1, is SQTIHQWPATLVQPVGSPLSLECTVEGTSNPNLYWYRQAAGRGLQLLFYSVGIGQISSEVPQNLSASRPQDRQFILSSKKLLLSDSGFYLCAWGTGRGAFFGQGTRLTVV.

This chain uses TRBV28 with TRBJ1-5; D may be TRBD1 (6 bases). From germline, CDR1 is MDHEN and CDR2 SYDVKM. CDR3 length: 12 amino acids. Deletions cut 4 bases from V and 7 bases from J, with 8 bases between. Here the CDR3 reads CASSSQGQPQHF. In DNA form, the CDR3 reads TGTGCCAGCAGTTCGCAGGGGCAGCCCCAGCATTTT.

On this clone itself: The same CDR3 also results from other DNA sequences found in this sample. The chain has TRBV6-5 and TRBJ1-5, with 7 bases fitting TRBD1. CDR1 and CDR2 (germline): MNHEY, SVGAGI. The CDR3 loop spans 15 amino acids. V lost 5 bases and J lost 4; bases outside the gene matches: 8. CDR3 in DNA: TGTGCCAGCAGTGTTGGGACAGTCCCGAATCAGCCCCAGCATTTT. Protein product: CASSVGTVPNQPQHF.

As for this clone: Sequence at one end of the junction differs from germline and may be a read error. Other DNA sequences in the same sample also yield this CDR3. The chain is built from TRBV7-9 and TRBJ2-7; 8 positions match TRBD2. Per germline, CDR1 SEHNR and CDR2 FQNEAQ (reference sequence). The CDR3 length is 16 residues. Written as DNA, the CDR3 is TGTGCCAGCAGCTTAGTACCCACTAGCGGCTCCTACGAGCAGTACTTT. This encodes CASSLVPTSGSYEQYF.

This chain joins TRBV10-3 and TRBJ1-1; TRBD1 might be the D (6 bases). Deletions cut 6 bases from V and 2 bases from J, with 13 bases between. Germline CDR1 reads ENHRY; CDR2 reads SYGVKD. The CDR3 runs 14 residues. The CDR3 DNA reads as TGTGCCATCAGCCCACAGGGACTAAACACTGAAGCTTTCTTT. Translating it yields CAISPQGLNTEAFF.

The J gene is TRBJ2-1, the V gene TRBV28, with D possibly matching TRBD1 (6 bases). Germline CDR1 MDHEN, CDR2 SYDVKM. The CDR3 spans 12 residues. V was shortened by 4 bases and J by 6 bases, with 7 bases between the two germline ends. The CDR3 protein is CASSWTANEQFF. As DNA, the CDR3 is TGTGCCAGCAGTTGGACAGCCAATGAGCAGTTCTTC.

This sequence joins TRBV2 and TRBJ1-5; 12 bases are shared with TRBD1. Losses at the gene ends were 5 bases for V and 3 bases for J; bases not matched to a gene: 11. Per germline, CDR1 SNHLY and CDR2 FYNNEI. The CDR3 is 18 residues long. CDR3 amino acids: CASSRQGGTGGFNQPQHF. CDR3 DNA: TGTGCCAGCAGTCGACAGGGGGGGACAGGGGGCTTCAATCAGCCCCAGCATTTT.

The chain recombines TRBV5-8 with TRBJ2-7; TRBD1 agrees at 9 bases. V was pared by 1 base and J by 6 bases, with 11 bases of the junction left unmatched. Per germline, CDR1 SGHTS and CDR2 YDEGEE. The CDR3 covers 16 residues. The CDR3 region is CASSLLLTGGLREQYF. CDR3 nucleotides: TGTGCCAGCAGCTTGCTGTTGACAGGGGGTCTCCGCGAGCAGTACTTC.

V is TRBV9 and J is TRBJ2-1, with TRBD2 identical over 7 bases. This CDR3 spans 15 amino acids. Trimming at V came to 3 bases and at J to 4 bases, leaving 7 bases not matched to a gene. Germline V gene lookup returns CDR1 SGDLS and CDR2 YYNGEE. CDR3 in DNA: TGTGCCAGCAGCGAACTAGCGAACCTTTACAATGAGCAGTTCTTC. It translates to CASSELANLYNEQFF.

The rearrangement uses TRBV13 and TRBJ2-7; TRBD2 aligns across 9 bases. Losses at the gene ends were 0 bases for V and 6 bases for J; bases not matched to a gene: 3. The CDR3 has 14 amino acids. The germline CDR1 and CDR2 sequences are PRHDT and FYEKMQ (reference sequence). CDR3: CASSLGAGGAEQYF. CDR3 nucleotides: TGTGCCAGCAGCTTAGGAGCGGGAGGTGCCGAGCAGTACTTC. Full variable domain (missing parts from reference TRBV13 and TRBJ2-7): AAGVIQSPRHLIKEKRETATLKCYPIPRHDTVYWYQQGPGQDPQFLISFYEKMQSDKGSIPDRFSAQQFSDYHSELNMSSLELGDSALYFCASSLGAGGAEQYFGPGTRLTVT.